Presented here are 7 T cell receptor beta chains from one specimen sequenced in a study of T-cell reconstitution after alpha-beta-depleted transplantation in children. Preparation of the TCRbeta library was carried out with unique molecular identifiers. From the PCR reads, TCRdb called clonotypes with MiXCR, one entry per CDR3 protein. Of more than 500,000 distinct CDR3 sequences listed, about an eighth are singletons. Material: PBMCs, mostly from graft donor cells, obtained 180 days after TCRalphabeta/CD19-depleted stem cell transplant. The receptor set was obtained from a female patient aged 2-10 years who had a stem cell transplant for aplastic anemia, so the T cells may come from the graft donor.

For the CDR3, the DNA is TGCGCCAGCCAAGCCCTGGCTAGCTCCTACAATGAGCAGTTCTTC. The encoded protein is CASQALASSYNEQFF. V is TRBV5-1 and J is TRBJ2-1; no reliable D call. V was trimmed by 7 bases and J by 0 bases, leaving 14 bases between them. The CDR3 is 15 residues long. Germline V lookup: CDR1 SGHRS, CDR2 YFSETQ.

This clonotype was recorded a few times. The chain is built from TRBV7-2 and TRBJ2-3, with D possibly being TRBD1 (6 bases). The germline CDR1 and CDR2 sequences are SGHTA and FQGNSA. V lost 6 bases and J lost 4, with 20 bases in between. This CDR3 comprises 16 residues. CDR3 DNA: TGTGCCAGCAGGGGTCTCCAGGGGTTTAGCCCAGATACGCAGTATTTT. Amino acid sequence: CASRGLQGFSPDTQYF.

This clonotype was detected many times. J is TRBJ1-4 and V is TRBV28; D gene ambiguous. Germline V gives CDR1 MDHEN, CDR2 SYDVKM. V was pared by 10 bases and J by 0 bases, with 15 bases between. CDR3 size: 15 residues. DNA of the CDR3: TGTGCCATTGGGCCGCCTCCTTCAACTAATGAAAAACTGTTTTTT. It encodes CAIGPPPSTNEKLFF.

This clonotype was observed a handful of times. The chain carries TRBV20-1 and TRBJ2-5, with D unclear. CDR1 and CDR2 from the germline V gene are DFQATT and SNEGSKA (reference sequence). The CDR3 is 15 residues long. The ends were cut back, 0 bases at V and 5 bases at J, with 16 bases in the middle. This CDR3 is CSARDIGRILETQYF. The CDR3 nucleotides are TGCAGTGCTAGAGATATAGGCAGGATTCTCGAGACCCAGTACTTC.

There are a few counts of this clonotype. DNA of the CDR3: TGCAGCGTTTGTAAGGGGACATCGTTTGAGACCCAGTACTTC. Its translation is CSVCKGTSFETQYF. The chain is built from TRBV29-1 and TRBJ2-5; D might be TRBD1 (6 bases). This CDR3 has 14 amino acids. The V gene's germline CDR1 is SQVTM and CDR2 ANQGSEA. The V end lost 5 bases, the J end lost 5 bases, and 18 bases lay between the germline ends.

The chain is built from TRBV6-1 and TRBJ2-7; maybe TRBD2 (6 bases). Trimming removed 2 bases from V and 0 bases from J, with 14 bases in between. The length of the CDR3 is 16 residues. Germline CDR1 reads MNHNS; CDR2 reads SASEGT. The CDR3 protein is CASSEIEAGRSYEQYF. The CDR3 region has the DNA TGTGCCAGCAGTGAAATTGAGGCGGGGCGCTCCTACGAGCAGTACTTC.

V gene TRBV7-9 combines with J gene TRBJ2-7; D is unresolved. The CDR3 contains 13 residues. Germline V gene sequence: CDR1 SEHNR, CDR2 FQNEAQ (reference sequence). V lost 1 base, J lost 5 bases, and 9 bases lay in between. CDR3 sequence (DNA): TGTGCCAGCAGCTTAGGTTCGGAAAACGAGCAGTACGTC. Protein: CASSLGSENEQYV.